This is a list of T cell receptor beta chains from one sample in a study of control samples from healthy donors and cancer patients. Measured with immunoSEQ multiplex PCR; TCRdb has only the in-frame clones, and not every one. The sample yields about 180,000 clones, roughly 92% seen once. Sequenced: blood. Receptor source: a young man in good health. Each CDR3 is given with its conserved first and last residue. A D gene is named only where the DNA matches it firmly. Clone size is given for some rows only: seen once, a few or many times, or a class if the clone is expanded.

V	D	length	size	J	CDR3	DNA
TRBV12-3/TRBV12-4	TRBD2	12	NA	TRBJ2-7	CASSISGVEQYF	TGTGCCAGCAGCATTAGCGGGGTCGAGCAGTACTTC
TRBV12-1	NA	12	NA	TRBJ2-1	CASSPPKMKQFF	TGTGCCAGCAGCCCGCCAAAAATGAAGCAGTTCTTC
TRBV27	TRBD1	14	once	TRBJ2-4	CASSRDRGGNIQYF	TGTGCCAGCAGCCGGGACAGGGGAGGAAACATTCAGTACTTC
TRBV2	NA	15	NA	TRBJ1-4	CASREKTGLNEKLFF	TGTGCCAGCAGGGAGAAGACAGGTCTTAATGAAAAACTGTTTTTT
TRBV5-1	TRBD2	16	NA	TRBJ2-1	CASSLVGTSGTNEQFF	TGCGCCAGCAGCTTGGTCGGGACTAGCGGGACCAATGAGCAGTTCTTC
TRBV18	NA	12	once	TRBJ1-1	CASSQMNTEAFF	TGTGCCAGCTCTCAAATGAACACTGAAGCTTTCTTT
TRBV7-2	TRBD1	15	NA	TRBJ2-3	CASSSSTGATDTQYF	TGTGCCAGCAGCTCGTCAACAGGGGCCACAGATACGCAGTATTTT
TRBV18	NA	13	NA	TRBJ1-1	CASSSDSNTEAFF	TGTGCCAGCTCGTCGGACAGCAACACTGAAGCTTTCTTT
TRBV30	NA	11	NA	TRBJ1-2	CAWSVLEGRTF	TGTGCCTGGAGTGTACTTGAGGGTAGGACCTTC
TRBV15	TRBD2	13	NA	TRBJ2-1	CATSIGTSGQQFF	TGTGCCACCAGCATCGGGACTAGCGGGCAGCAGTTCTTC
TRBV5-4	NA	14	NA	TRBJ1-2	CASSTGGESLGYTF	TGTGCCAGCAGCACTGGTGGGGAGTCTCTTGGCTACACCTTC
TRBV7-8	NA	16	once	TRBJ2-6	CASSLATGAGANVLTF	TGTGCCAGCAGCTTAGCGACCGGGGCTGGGGCCAACGTCCTGACTTTC
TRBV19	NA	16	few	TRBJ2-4	CASSIGPLVAKNIQYF	TGTGCCAGTAGTATAGGACCCTTAGTAGCCAAAAACATTCAGTACTTC
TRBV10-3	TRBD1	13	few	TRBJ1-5	CAIRGQAGQPQHF	TGTGCCATCAGGGGACAGGCGGGGCAGCCCCAGCATTTT
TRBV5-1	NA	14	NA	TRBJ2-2	CASSAQLDTGELFF	TGCGCCAGCAGCGCCCAACTAGACACCGGGGAGCTGTTTTTT
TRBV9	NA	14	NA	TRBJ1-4	CASSVGQGWEKLFF	TGTGCCAGCAGCGTAGGGCAGGGCTGGGAAAAACTGTTTTTT
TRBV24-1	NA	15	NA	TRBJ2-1	CATSEGASSYNEQFF	TGTGCCACCAGTGAGGGGGCGAGCTCCTACAATGAGCAGTTCTTC
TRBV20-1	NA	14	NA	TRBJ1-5	CSASPNGGEQPQHF	TGCAGTGCTAGTCCTAACGGAGGGGAACAGCCCCAGCATTTT
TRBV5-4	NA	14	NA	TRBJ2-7	CASSLYGPSYEQYF	TGCGCCAGCAGCTTGTATGGGCCGTCCTACGAGCAGTACTTC
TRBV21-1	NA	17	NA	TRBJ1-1	CASSKGWGGPLNTEAFF	TGTGCCAGCAGCAAAGGATGGGGGGGCCCCTTGAACACTGAAGCTTTCTTT
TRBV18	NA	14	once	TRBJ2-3	CASSRREGSDTQYF	TGTGCCAGCTCACGACGTGAGGGATCAGATACGCAGTATTTT
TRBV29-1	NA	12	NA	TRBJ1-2	CSVGATNYGYTF	TGCAGCGTTGGAGCAACTAACTATGGCTACACCTTC
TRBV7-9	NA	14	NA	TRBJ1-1	CASSLVGGEVEAFF	TGTGCCAGCAGCTTAGTTGGGGGGGAAGTTGAAGCTTTCTTT
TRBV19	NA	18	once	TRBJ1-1	CASSPSPQAPVMNTEAFF	TGTGCCAGTAGTCCCAGCCCACAGGCTCCCGTTATGAACACTGAAGCTTTCTTT
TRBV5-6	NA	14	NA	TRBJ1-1	CASSYGGPNTEAFF	TGTGCCAGCAGCTACGGGGGCCCGAACACTGAAGCTTTCTTT
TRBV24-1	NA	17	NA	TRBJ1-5	CATTTAPTGYSNQPQHF	TGTGCCACCACCACTGCACCTACGGGGTATAGCAATCAGCCCCAGCATTTT
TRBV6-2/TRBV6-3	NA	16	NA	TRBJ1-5	CASSYLPGGGGIPQHF	TGTGCCAGCAGTTACTTGCCGGGGGGCGGGGGCATTCCCCAGCATTTT
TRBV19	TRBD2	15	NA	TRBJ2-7	CASSITSGDSYEQYF	TGTGCCAGTAGTATTACTAGCGGAGACTCCTACGAGCAGTACTTC
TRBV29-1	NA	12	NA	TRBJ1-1	CSVEINGYEAFF	TGCAGCGTTGAAATCAACGGGTATGAAGCTTTCTTT